This T cell receptor (beta chain) came from a study of molecular identifiers for immune sequencing clone quantification. TCRdb analysed the PCR reads with MiXCR anew, one entry per CDR3 protein. There are tens of thousands of distinct CDR3 sequences in the sample; roughly a fifth occur only once, and 1.4% lies in the top ten. Regarding this clonotype: Its antigen is undetermined. This may stem from a read error, because a much larger clone lies one nucleotide away.

Study-wide results and limits: Beyond 20 RNA copies, clones held over 98% of effector molecules, compared with under 1% in naive cells.

Naive CD8 libraries were made from approximately 20,000 to 1,000,000 sorted cells, and they used 10%, 30% or 50% RNA. Germline-derived CDR1 and CDR2 are SGHDN and FVKESK. The CDR3 length is 13 residues. This TCR came from a human donor in good health. Some libraries in this study had Jurkat cell RNA spiked in. The chain carries TRBV14 and TRBJ2-1, with unresolved D. The sequencing sample was made of naive CD8+ T cells from blood, with Jurkat cell RNA spiked in. Subset reported: FACS-sorted CD8+CD4-CCR7+CD45RA+ naive T cells. In nucleotides, the CDR3 is TGTGCCAGCAGCCAAACACGGCGAGATGAGCAGTCCTTC. Translating gives CASSQTRRDEQSF.